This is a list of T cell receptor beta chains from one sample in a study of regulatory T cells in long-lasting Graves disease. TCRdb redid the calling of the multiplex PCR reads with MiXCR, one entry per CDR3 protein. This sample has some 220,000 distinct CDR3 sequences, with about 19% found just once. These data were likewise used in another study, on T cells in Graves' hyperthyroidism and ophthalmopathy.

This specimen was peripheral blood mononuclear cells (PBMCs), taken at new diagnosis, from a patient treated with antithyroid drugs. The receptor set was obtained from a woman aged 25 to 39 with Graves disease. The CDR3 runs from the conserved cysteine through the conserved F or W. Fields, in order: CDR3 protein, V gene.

cdr3_aa: CSANAAAWNTGELFF
v_call: TRBV20-1

cdr3_aa: CSARDWTLRYEQYF
v_call: TRBV20-1

cdr3_aa: CSASQDSFSGNTIYF
v_call: TRBV20-1

cdr3_aa: CSAGDKTPYGYTF
v_call: TRBV29-1

cdr3_aa: CATSETGGRNTGELFF
v_call: TRBV24-1

cdr3_aa: CASSPGGTRNIQYF
v_call: TRBV11-2

cdr3_aa: CASSPAGTHSYEQYF
v_call: TRBV28

cdr3_aa: CASSAWVSAGELFF
v_call: TRBV7-9

cdr3_aa: CASSHSGWSQETQYF
v_call: TRBV3-1

cdr3_aa: CASSDGQGPGKPQHF
v_call: TRBV6-1

cdr3_aa: CASGTENTGELFF
v_call: TRBV7-9

cdr3_aa: CASSPERYETQYF
v_call: TRBV18

cdr3_aa: CASSLEGQSETQYF
v_call: TRBV28

cdr3_aa: CASSASGTSGQETQYF
v_call: TRBV5-1

cdr3_aa: CATTSAYEQYF
v_call: TRBV5-8

cdr3_aa: CASSYTGQGRQPQHF
v_call: TRBV6-9

cdr3_aa: CASSLVGTPGADEAFF
v_call: TRBV7-9

cdr3_aa: CASSLRLAPPTDTQYF
v_call: TRBV11-2

cdr3_aa: CASSPETGTYEQYF
v_call: TRBV7-2

cdr3_aa: CASTLVGRDTEAFF
v_call: TRBV12-3/TRBV12-4

cdr3_aa: CAWSVVVKETQYF
v_call: TRBV30

cdr3_aa: CASSESQGAKGYTF
v_call: TRBV10-2

cdr3_aa: CASSVGQGKETQYF
v_call: TRBV19

cdr3_aa: CSASLGLWSTEAFF
v_call: TRBV20-1

cdr3_aa: CASSLNLGAGGETQYF
v_call: TRBV12-3/TRBV12-4

cdr3_aa: CASSLLSGDGYTF
v_call: TRBV5-1

cdr3_aa: CASSPGMQETQYF
v_call: TRBV18

cdr3_aa: CASSLPGTEKLFF
v_call: TRBV12-3/TRBV12-4

cdr3_aa: CASSPPGAETQYF
v_call: TRBV18

cdr3_aa: CASSQDGGTGVYNEQFF
v_call: TRBV4-1

cdr3_aa: CASSRGPGTEAFF
v_call: TRBV27

cdr3_aa: CAWSYGQSYGYTF
v_call: TRBV30

cdr3_aa: CSAERGSGNTIYF
v_call: TRBV20-1

cdr3_aa: CASSEGQLYNSPLHF
v_call: TRBV10-2

cdr3_aa: CASSFGTGFYEQYF
v_call: TRBV11-2

cdr3_aa: CASGLGGTGYGYTF
v_call: TRBV12-5

cdr3_aa: CASSQVGAGGRDTQYF
v_call: TRBV11-3

cdr3_aa: CSTQGAGGEKLFF
v_call: TRBV29-1

cdr3_aa: CASSWQGGTYNEQFF
v_call: TRBV11-3

cdr3_aa: CAWRDRGTETQYF
v_call: TRBV30

cdr3_aa: CASSPRQGEGNTIYF
v_call: TRBV18

cdr3_aa: CASRDRVDTEAFF
v_call: TRBV28

cdr3_aa: CAIREKTYEQYF
v_call: TRBV28

cdr3_aa: CASSPPGRGGTEAFF
v_call: TRBV18

cdr3_aa: CASSLRFGGGSSYEQYF
v_call: TRBV11-2

cdr3_aa: CASSPPGGDEQYF
v_call: TRBV6-1